This TCR beta chain was documented in a study of OX40 agonist ivuxolimab in advanced cancers. The wider study: Past anti-PD-1, anti-PD-L1 or anti-CTLA-4 therapy was accepted, and 30% to 50% had received some. Findings of the study overall: Fewer expanded clones were found on average in CD4+ than in CD8+ T cells.

With regard to this clone: What it binds is not known.

In germline, CDR1 is MNHNS, CDR2 SASEGT. Trimming removed 7 bases from V and 3 bases from J, with 8 bases in between. The CDR3 contains 12 residues. Clones were sequenced by immunoSEQ multiplex PCR, and TCRdb holds only the in-frame ones, with some missing. The data hold approximately 70,000 clones, with over 80% observed a single time. The specimen was CD4+ or CD8+ T cells sorted from blood, collected in a trial of the OX40 agonist ivuxolimab. V gene TRBV6-1 combines with J gene TRBJ2-3; D is unresolved. This receptor was obtained from an adult with an advanced solid tumor such as melanoma, head and neck, liver or kidney cancer. CDR3 loop: CASITGTDTQYF. CDR3 DNA sequence: TGTGCCAGCATCACTGGGACAGATACGCAGTATTTT.